This is a list of T cell receptor beta chains from one sample in a study of response to subunit inactivated influenza vaccine. A single record per CDR3 protein comes from TCRdb applying MiXCR to the RT-PCR reads. The sample carries hundreds of thousands of distinct CDR3 sequences, around a fifth recorded once. The specimen comprised PBMCs from blood, sampled 21 months after vaccination. All receptors derive from a man between 45 and 75 years old who received an inactivated influenza vaccine. CDR3s include the opening cysteine and the closing phenylalanine or tryptophan. The D gene is left open where the match is weak. Some rows have no size entry. The others give once, few or many, or a class for an expanded clone.

v_gene	j_gene	abundance	d_gene	CDR3aa	CDR3nt
TRBV5-6	TRBJ2-5	few	TRBD2	CASSSREGGLWETQYF	TGTGCCAGCAGCTCCCGGGAGGGAGGGCTGTGGGAGACCCAGTACTTC
TRBV5-1	TRBJ2-7	.	.	CASSLGQASSYEQYF	TGCGCCAGCAGCTTGGGACAGGCGAGCTCCTACGAGCAGTACTTC
TRBV9	TRBJ2-2	few	TRBD2	CASGTSGSQDTGELFF	TGTGCCAGCGGGACTAGCGGGAGTCAGGACACCGGGGAGCTGTTTTTT
TRBV6-2/TRBV6-3	TRBJ1-2	few	TRBD1	CASSYLSRDRGEGLLDGYTF	TGTGCCAGCAGTTACTTGTCCCGGGACAGGGGGGAAGGCCTCCTGGATGGCTACACCTTC
TRBV3-1	TRBJ2-5	.	.	CASSQAGAETQYF	TGTGCCAGCAGCCAAGCAGGGGCCGAGACCCAGTACTTC
TRBV6-5	TRBJ2-1	few	TRBD2	CASSTEVAGGGSEQFF	TGTGCCAGCAGTACCGAAGTAGCGGGGGGAGGGAGTGAGCAGTTCTTC
TRBV25-1	TRBJ2-7	.	.	CASSDSRRESYEQYF	TGTGCCAGCAGTGATTCCAGGCGCGAGTCCTACGAGCAGTACTTC
TRBV7-9	TRBJ2-1	few	TRBD2	CASSTGRLAAYNEQFF	TGTGCCAGCAGTACCGGTAGGCTAGCGGCCTACAATGAGCAGTTCTTC
TRBV20-1	TRBJ1-4	few	.	CSAIDLGEKLFF	TGCAGTGCTATAGATCTAGGAGAAAAACTGTTTTTT
TRBV12-3/TRBV12-4	TRBJ2-1	few	TRBD2	CASSRAWTSGPGEQFF	TGTGCCAGCAGTCGCGCCTGGACTAGCGGGCCGGGTGAGCAGTTCTTC
TRBV6-1	TRBJ2-2	.	.	CASSVPDGLTGELFF	TGTGCCAGCAGTGTCCCGGACGGACTGACCGGGGAGCTGTTTTTT
TRBV29-1	TRBJ2-1	few	TRBD2	CSVLRQPGLAGFQFF	TGCAGCGTCTTGCGGCAACCGGGACTAGCGGGATTCCAGTTCTTC
TRBV20-1	TRBJ2-7	many	TRBD1	CSGTGSYEQYF	TGCAGTGGGACAGGCTCCTACGAGCAGTACTTC
TRBV20-1	TRBJ2-1	.	TRBD1	CSARVEILGDRAYNEQFF	TGCAGTGCTAGAGTAGAAATTTTGGGGGACAGGGCCTACAATGAGCAGTTCTTC
TRBV28	TRBJ1-5	few	.	CASSPLGFGNQPQHF	TGTGCCAGCAGTCCCCTCGGATTCGGCAATCAGCCCCAGCATTTT
TRBV3-1	TRBJ1-2	few	.	CASSQVQFYGYTF	TGTGCCAGCAGCCAAGTTCAGTTCTATGGCTACACCTTC
TRBV20-1	TRBJ2-5	few	.	CSAPRDGEETQYF	TGCAGTGCCCCCCGGGATGGCGAAGAGACCCAGTACTTC